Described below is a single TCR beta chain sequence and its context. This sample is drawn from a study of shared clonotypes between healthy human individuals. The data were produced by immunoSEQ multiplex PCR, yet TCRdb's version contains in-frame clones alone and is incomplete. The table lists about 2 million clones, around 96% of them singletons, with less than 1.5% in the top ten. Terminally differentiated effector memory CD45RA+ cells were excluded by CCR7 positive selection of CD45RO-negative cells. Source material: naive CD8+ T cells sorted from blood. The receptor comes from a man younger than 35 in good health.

Here the CDR3 DNA reads TGTGCCTGGATTAAAGGGACAGGGGGCGCTGGAAACACCATATATTTT. Protein product: CAWIKGTGGAGNTIYF. V is TRBV30 and J is TRBJ1-3; the match to TRBD1 covers 12 bases. This CDR3 has 16 amino acids. The V segment lost 4 bases and the J segment 2 bases; nucleotides outside the gene matches: 6. Germline lookup yields CDR1 GTSNPN and CDR2 SVGIG (reference sequence).